This T cell receptor beta chain is drawn from a study of cytomegalovirus exposure and HLA in healthy donors. Regarding the study as a whole: Altogether, 150 to 200 TCR beta chains were recorded as cytomegalovirus-associated. A later analysis found first-cohort TCR clusters tended to co-occur in the approximately 110 validation repertoires.

The repertoire was sequenced with immunoSEQ multiplex PCR; TCRdb's copy has only in-frame clones and lacks some. The top ten clones hold around 3.4% of a sample with some 150,000 clones, around 90% of them seen once. With regard to this clone: Its matching antigen is unknown.

Germline-derived CDR1 and CDR2 are SEHNR and FQNEAQ (reference sequence). This CDR3 has 12 amino acids. V lost 5 bases to trimming and J lost 3 bases, with 5 bases between them. The sequencing input was PBMCs. The sequence was obtained from a young woman in good health and CMV-seropositive. J is TRBJ2-1 and V is TRBV7-9; D uncertain. This CDR3 reads CASSQLYNEQFF. CDR3 DNA sequence: TGTGCCAGCAGCCAACTCTACAATGAGCAGTTCTTC. The variable domain in full, completed from reference TRBV7-9 and TRBJ2-1, reads DTGVSQNPRHKITKRGQNVTFRCDPISEHNRLYWYRQTLGQGPEFLTYFQNEAQLEKSRLLSDRFSAERPKGSFSTLEIQRTEQGDSAMYLCASSQLYNEQFFGPGTRLTVL.